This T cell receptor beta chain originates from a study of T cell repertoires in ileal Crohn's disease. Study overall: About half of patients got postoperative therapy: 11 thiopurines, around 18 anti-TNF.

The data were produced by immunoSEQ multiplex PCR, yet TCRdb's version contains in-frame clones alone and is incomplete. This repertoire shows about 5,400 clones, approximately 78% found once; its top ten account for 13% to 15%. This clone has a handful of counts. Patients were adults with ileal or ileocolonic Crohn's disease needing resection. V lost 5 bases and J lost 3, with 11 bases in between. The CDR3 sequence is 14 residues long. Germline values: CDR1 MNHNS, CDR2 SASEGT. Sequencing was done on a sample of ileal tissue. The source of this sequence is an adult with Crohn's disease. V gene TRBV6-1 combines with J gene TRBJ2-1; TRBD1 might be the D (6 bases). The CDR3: CASSRTGNYNEQFF. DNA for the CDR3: TGTGCCAGCAGTAGAACAGGGAACTACAATGAGCAGTTCTTC.